This T cell receptor beta chain was identified during a study of shared clonotypes between healthy human individuals. Study-level background: Aged between 18 and 49, the donors were a couple of women and three men. General observations from the study: Among non-shared clonotypes, generation probabilities were lower than among those shared by all four donors. Sampling included only blood; tissue repertoires likely differ.

It was across several immunoSEQ plates that each subset's genomic DNA was evenly split. Only in-frame clones appear in the TCRdb table, and some are missing; sequencing was by immunoSEQ multiplex PCR. The table lists some 1.5 million clones, approximately 97% of them singletons. The V gene lost 4 bases and the J gene lost 0 bases, with 26 bases spanning the gap. This CDR3 region has 20 residues. Germline V gene sequence: CDR1 SGDLS, CDR2 YYNGEE. About this clone: Its cognate antigen is unknown.

V gene TRBV9 combines with J gene TRBJ2-1; D gene uncertain. Sequenced material: naive CD4+ T cells sorted from blood. As for subset: CD45RA+ positively selected. The clonotype comes from a man between 25 and 39 years old in good health. The CDR3 here is CASSSPYGLPLESSYNEQFF. The DNA of the CDR3 is TGTGCCAGCAGCTCTCCGTACGGGCTACCTTTGGAGAGCTCCTACAATGAGCAGTTCTTC.